These 19 T cell receptor beta chains share one sample of origin, sequenced in a study of shared T cell receptors in the human thymus (dated by TCRdb to about 2021). Libraries were prepared through the immunoSEQ multiplex PCR assay. TCRdb re-hosts the immuneACCESS table, in-frame sequences only. Its copies lack some clones; in the studies checked, an unresolved V gene accounts for under half of them, and the cause for the rest is not known. Recorded for this sample are hundreds of thousands of clones; roughly 74% of them occurred a single time. The ten top clones hold approximately 0.013% of the sample. This same sample was also part of a study on human thymus T cells.

Material: thymocytes. These receptors all come from a boy under three years old with a congenital heart defect. Donor details come from another sample of the same person, matched by shared clones.

In its sample, this clone was seen a few times. The genes are TRBV5-4 and TRBJ2-1; 9 bases are a match to TRBD2. The CDR3 has 17 amino acids. The ends lost 3 bases at V and 4 bases at J; junction bases unmatched: 11. Germline CDR1 and CDR2: SGHNT and YYREEE (reference sequence). In DNA form, the CDR3 reads TGTGCCAGCAGCTCCCCCGGCGGCCTAGCGGGGTACAATGAGCAGTTCTTC. Translated, it gives CASSSPGGLAGYNEQFF. The full variable domain, rest sourced from reference TRBV5-4 and TRBJ2-1, is ETGVTQSPTHLIKTRGQQVTLRCSSQSGHNTVSWYQQALGQGPQFIFQYYREEENGRGNFPPRFSGLQFPNYSSELNVNALELDDSALYLCASSSPGGLAGYNEQFFGPGTRLTVL.

The chain employs TRBV4-2 and TRBJ2-7; D is perhaps TRBD1 (6 bases). Germline V CDR1 and CDR2: LGHNA, YNFKEQ. The CDR3 has 13 amino acids. With 3 bases removed from V and 4 bases from J, the gap between germline ends came to 10 bases. The CDR3 sequence is CASSHGTTYEQYF. The DNA for the CDR3 is TGTGCCAGCAGCCACGGGACAACTTACGAGCAGTACTTC.

The rearrangement uses TRBV27 and TRBJ2-1, with no clear D. Per the germline V gene, CDR1 is MNHEY and CDR2 is SMNVEV (reference sequence). The V end was cut by 5 bases, the J end by 8 bases, with 13 bases between. The CDR3 is 13 residues long. DNA for the CDR3: TGTGCCAGCAGTACCCACTATGCTCATGAGCAGTTCTTC. This translates into CASSTHYAHEQFF.

As for this clone: The same CDR3 is also encoded by other DNA sequences in this sample. The chain recombines TRBV20-1 with TRBJ2-7; D uncertain. Germline-derived CDR1 and CDR2 are DFQATT and SNEGSKA (reference sequence). The length of the CDR3 is 11 residues. V shed 5 bases and J shed 1 base, with 6 bases lying between them. CDR3 in amino acids: CSASGSYEQYF. CDR3 coding DNA: TGCAGTGCTTCCGGTTCCTACGAGCAGTACTTC.

This clone was observed a handful of times. V usage is TRBV9 and J usage is TRBJ2-7, with a possible D match to TRBD2 (6 bases). V lost 0 bases and J lost 6, with 19 bases in between. This CDR3 is 16 amino acids long. CDR1 is SGDLS, CDR2 YYNGEE, per germline. CDR3 nucleotide sequence: TGTGCCAGCAGCGTAGAGTTGGCACTAGCTCTCCTCGAGCAGTACTTC. Protein product: CASSVELALALLEQYF.

The V call is TRBV28, the J call TRBJ2-2, with TRBD2 matching over 8 bases. Germline loops: CDR1 MDHEN, CDR2 SYDVKM. The CDR3 runs 16 residues. Trimming took 2 bases from V and 4 from J; bases not matched to a gene: 6. The CDR3 spells CASSLPAGVPTGELFF. CDR3 nucleotides: TGTGCCAGCAGTTTACCAGCGGGAGTCCCCACCGGGGAGCTGTTTTTT.

The rearrangement links TRBV11-2 to TRBJ1-1; perhaps TRBD1 as D (6 bases). Trimming cost V 5 bases and J 0 bases, with 19 bases left between them. The germline CDR1 and CDR2 sequences are SGHAT and FQNNGV. The CDR3 extends over 17 amino acids. The CDR3 region has the DNA TGTGCCAGCAGCGACACCCCGGACAGCGGGGTGAACACTGAAGCTTTCTTT. Translated, it gives CASSDTPDSGVNTEAFF.

The V call is TRBV9, the J call TRBJ2-3, with 7 bases aligning to TRBD2. Looked up from germline, CDR1 is SGDLS and CDR2 is YYNGEE. Trimming removed 4 bases from V and 2 bases from J; junction bases left unmatched: 4. CDR3 size: 14 residues. Written as DNA, the CDR3 is TGTGCCAGCAGCCCCACTAGCGTCACAGATACGCAGTATTTT. Residues: CASSPTSVTDTQYF.

The CDR3 sequence is CASSRSRGERERDTQYF. Written as DNA, the CDR3 is TGTGCCAGCAGTCGTTCCCGGGGGGAGCGGGAACGGGATACGCAGTATTTT. The chain recombines TRBV28 with TRBJ2-3; TRBD2 aligns across 7 bases. Germline CDR1 MDHEN, CDR2 SYDVKM. Unmatched junction bases numbered 17, after V lost 5 bases and J lost 6 bases. The length of the CDR3 is 17 residues.

The rearrangement joins TRBV19 to TRBJ1-4, with 7 nucleotides matching TRBD1. The CDR3 runs to 15 residues. The J segment lost 8 bases and the V segment lost 2 bases, leaving 8 bases of the junction unmatched. The germline V gene encodes CDR1 LNHDA and CDR2 SQIVND (reference sequence). The CDR3 sequence is CASSIIRGLGEKLFF. The CDR3 nucleotides are TGTGCCAGTAGTATAATAAGGGGGCTAGGGGAAAAACTGTTTTTT. The full variable domain, completed using reference TRBV19 and TRBJ1-4, is DGGITQSPKYLFRKEGQNVTLSCEQNLNHDAMYWYRQDPGQGLRLIYYSQIVNDFQKGDIAEGYSVSREKKESFPLTVTSAQKNPTAFYLCASSIIRGLGEKLFFGSGTQLSVL.

V gene TRBV15 combines with J gene TRBJ1-1; tentatively, D is TRBD1 (5 bases). V lost 5 bases and J lost 4, with 17 bases in between. The germline V gene encodes CDR1 LNHNV and CDR2 YYDKDF (reference sequence). The CDR3 covers 15 residues. The CDR3: CATSRPTRVFTEAFF. CDR3 bases: TGTGCCACCAGCCGTCCGACCAGGGTGTTCACTGAAGCTTTCTTT.

This clone was seen more than once but under ten times. This chain links TRBV4-3 with TRBJ2-7; weak D call: TRBD1 (5 bases). Trimming removed 6 bases from V and 5 bases from J, with 5 bases in between. Germline CDR1 and CDR2: LGHNA and YSLEER. CDR3 size: 10 residues. CDR3 protein: CASRGDEQYF. The CDR3 DNA reads TGCGCCAGCAGAGGGGACGAGCAGTACTTC.

The J gene is TRBJ2-7, the V gene TRBV2; TRBD1 agrees at 9 bases. V lost 6 bases and J lost 4; bases outside the gene matches: 10. The CDR3 extends over 15 amino acids. Germline V CDR1 and CDR2: SNHLY, FYNNEI. CDR3 residues: CASSPNRQGVYEQYF. Here the CDR3 DNA reads TGTGCCAGCAGCCCGAACAGACAGGGGGTATACGAGCAGTACTTC.

This clone was seen a few times. This chain connects TRBV11-2 to TRBJ2-7; 7 nucleotides align to TRBD1. V lost 5 bases, J lost 7 bases, and 23 bases stayed unmatched. The germline gives CDR1 SGHAT, CDR2 FQNNGV. This CDR3 is 18 amino acids long. The CDR3 spells CASSPRDDRAVQDGEQYF. CDR3 nucleotide sequence: TGTGCCAGCAGCCCAAGAGATGACAGGGCCGTTCAAGATGGGGAGCAGTACTTC.

The rearrangement joins TRBV29-1 to TRBJ2-2; 9 positions match TRBD2. This CDR3 has 14 residues. V lost 5 bases to trimming and J lost 5 bases; unmatched junction nucleotides: 6. Germline-derived CDR1 and CDR2 are SQVTM and ANQGSEA. CDR3: CSVLGAGGTGELFF. The DNA for the CDR3 is TGCAGCGTTCTCGGGGCGGGAGGGACCGGGGAGCTGTTTTTT.

The CDR3, as DNA: TGCGCCAGCAGCAGAGACACGGTTGAAGCTTTCTTT. This translates into CASSRDTVEAFF. This sequence joins TRBV5-1 and TRBJ1-1, with no clear D. V lost 4 bases, J lost 7 bases, and 11 bases lay in between. The V gene's germline CDR1 is SGHRS and CDR2 YFSETQ. The CDR3 runs to 12 residues.

This rearrangement joins TRBV7-4 to TRBJ1-2, with D possibly TRBD1 on 6 matching bases. The CDR3 covers 13 residues. Trimming left V 6 bases short and J 7 bases short, with 15 bases between. The germline V gene has CDR1 SGHVT and CDR2 SQSDAQ. CDR3 sequence (DNA): TGTGCCAGCAGTTACAGGGTTCTTACTGGCTACACCTTC. This translates into CASSYRVLTGYTF. Supplemented by reference TRBV7-4 and TRBJ1-2, the full variable domain reads GAGVSQSPRYKVAKRGRDVALRCDSISGHVTLYWYRQTLGQGSEVLTYSQSDAQRDKSGRPSGRFSAERPERSVSTLKIQRTEQGDSAVYLCASSYRVLTGYTFGSGTRLTVV.

The rearrangement joins TRBV7-6 to TRBJ2-1; TRBD1 might be the D (6 bases). Germline V gives CDR1 SGHVS, CDR2 FNYEAQ. Trimming took off 5 bases at V and 5 bases at J, with 19 bases between the two ends. The CDR3 consists of 16 residues. The CDR3 coding sequence is TGTGCCAGCAGCAAAGTAGAACCGGGACACAACAATGAGCAGTTCTTC. Translated, it gives CASSKVEPGHNNEQFF.

The chain has TRBV4-3 and TRBJ1-5; 8 bases are shared with TRBD1. V was clipped by 4 bases and J by 5 bases; unmatched bases: 4. This CDR3 has 14 amino acids. Germline CDR1 LGHNA, CDR2 YSLEER. DNA of the CDR3: TGCGCCAGCAGCCCGGGACAGGATTATCAGCCCCAGCATTTT. It is translated as CASSPGQDYQPQHF.